This T cell receptor (beta chain) emerged from a study of OX40 agonist ivuxolimab in advanced cancers. Describing the broader study: Ivuxolimab was a fully human IgG2 agonistic monoclonal antibody targeting the costimulatory receptor OX40 (CD134). Partial responses occurred in three dose-escalation patients: two with cutaneous melanoma and one with hepatocellular carcinoma. Intravenous ivuxolimab was administered to patients every 2 weeks at six dose levels: 0.01, 0.1, 0.3, 1.5, 3 and 10 mg/kg. Of the roughly 52 patients in dose escalation, around 20 had hepatocellular carcinoma, roughly 15 had melanoma, 9 had renal cell carcinoma and 9 had head and neck cancer. In the dose-escalation cohort, more than 75% of patients were male, and the mean age was roughly 60 years, with a range of about 23 to 85. Patients were allowed to have had prior anti-PD-1, anti-PD-L1 or anti-CTLA-4 therapy, and approximately 43% of the dose-escalation patients had previously received checkpoint inhibitors. The point of sequencing TCRbeta in the periphery was to test whether ivuxolimab changed TCR sequence diversity and drove clonal T-cell expansion. The paper reports the monotherapy dose-escalation portion (N ≈ 50 patients) of the phase I ivuxolimab trial. What the study reported, not specific to this receptor: Which antigens the clonally expanded peripheral T cells were specific for was not determined. In the 0.1-3.0 mg/kg groups, partial responders had among the lowest normalized peripheral clonal expansion, particularly in CD8+ T cells. Low levels of normalized T-cell clonal expansion were also seen in some nonresponding patients. Clonal expansion of both CD4+ and CD8+ blood T cells was observed from baseline to week 6 at doses 0.1 to 3.0 mg/kg. After ivuxolimab, more expanded clones were found on average in CD8+ T cells than in CD4+ T cells.

Including cysteine and phenylalanine, the CDR3 has 16 amino acids. Only CDR3 DNA remains: 48 bases, in frame from the first base. Between the V and J ends, shortened by 3 bases and 4 bases respectively, the junction contains 17 bases. The CDR1 and CDR2 encoded by the germline V gene are SGDLS and YYNGEE. Worth noting for this clone: The clone's antigen remains unknown. The sample holds no much larger clone one base away, and base qualities are not on file.

The trial excluded patients who had a history of autoimmune disease or were on systemic immunosuppression. Peripheral blood for TCR sequencing was collected from all dose cohorts at baseline, on cycle 4 day 1, and on cycle 7 day 1. The samples were taken from a phase I, first-in-human, multicenter, open-label dose-escalation trial of ivuxolimab. Adults with locally advanced or metastatic melanoma, renal cell, hepatocellular, or head and neck squamous cell carcinoma were enrolled in the trial. CD4+ and CD8+ T cells were sorted separately from peripheral blood before TCR sequencing. Genomic DNA was extracted from sorted cells for sequencing of the TCRbeta CDR3 region. TCRbeta CDR3 regions were sequenced using the immunoSEQ Assay. Held by TCRdb, this immuneACCESS table contains in-frame sequences only and omits some clones. Under half of the omission traces to an unresolved V gene where checked; the cause of the rest is unknown. The sample profile shows about 62,000 clones; roughly 78% of them were found once. In total, the top ten clones hold about a tenth of the sample.

The V and J genes are TRBV9 and TRBJ1-3; a confident D gene designation cannot be given. The receptor comes from an adult with an advanced solid tumor such as melanoma, head and neck, liver or kidney cancer. The source material was CD4+ or CD8+ T cells sorted from blood, sampled in a trial of the OX40 agonist ivuxolimab. The CDR3: CASSASSGKKGNTIYF. The DNA sequence is as follows: TGTGCCAGCAGCGCGTCATCCGGGAAGAAAGGAAACACCATATATTTT.